The rows below give T cell receptor beta chains drawn from one sample of a study of blood T cell repertoires in COVID-19. Assay used: immunoSEQ multiplex PCR; TCRdb lists only in-frame clones, some missing. This sample has 30,000 to 40,000 clones, with 85% to 95% found just once. Specimen: peripheral blood. Every receptor here comes from a male donor with active COVID-19. CDR3s include the opening cysteine and the closing phenylalanine or tryptophan. D genes are given only for firm matches. Where a row states a size, it is once, few, many or the class of an expanded clone; other rows omit it.

J,size,D,V,DNA,CDR3
TRBJ1-1,-,-,TRBV6-1,TGTGCCAGCAGTGAATCCTTGACAGTGAACACTGAAGCTTTCTTT,CASSESLTVNTEAFF
TRBJ2-2,-,TRBD2,TRBV7-2,TGTGCCAGCAGCTTCTTGGCGGGGGGGCCCGGGGAGCTGTTTTTT,CASSFLAGGPGELFF
TRBJ1-2,-,TRBD1,TRBV6-6,TGTGCCAGCAGTTACGCGTGGACAGGGGGCCATCACTACACCTTC,CASSYAWTGGHHYTF
TRBJ2-3,-,TRBD2,TRBV24-1,TGTGCCACCAGTGATCCCGGGACTAGCGGCACAGATACGCAGTATTTT,CATSDPGTSGTDTQYF
TRBJ2-3,-,TRBD2,TRBV5-4,TGTGCCAGCAGCCTCGTGACTAGCGAGACAGATACGCAGTATTTT,CASSLVTSETDTQYF
TRBJ2-3,-,-,TRBV30,TGTGCCTGGAGTGCTCAGCGATTACACTATAGCACAGATACGCAGTATTTT,CAWSAQRLHYSTDTQYF
TRBJ2-1,-,TRBD1,TRBV6-4,TGTGCCAGCAGTGCCCTCCCGGGACAGGGGTCCAATGAGCAGTTCTTC,CASSALPGQGSNEQFF
TRBJ2-7,-,TRBD1,TRBV2,TGTGCCAGCAGTGGGCCGACAGGGGCAAGTCACGAGCAGTACTTC,CASSGPTGASHEQYF
TRBJ1-2,once,-,TRBV12-1,TGTGCCAGCTCCTCCCCCTATGGCTACACCTTC,CASSSPYGYTF
TRBJ1-2,-,-,TRBV5-5,TGTGCCAGCAGCACCCACCGGACCGGAGGTGGCTACACCTTC,CASSTHRTGGGYTF
TRBJ2-2,-,TRBD2,TRBV11-2,TGTGCCAGCAGCTTAGTGGGGGGGATTCGCACCGGGGAGCTGTTTTTT,CASSLVGGIRTGELFF
TRBJ2-1,-,TRBD2,TRBV11-2,TGTGCCAGCAGCTTAATAGCGGGGGGGGTCTACAATGAGCAGTTCTTC,CASSLIAGGVYNEQFF
TRBJ2-7,-,-,TRBV7-2,TGTGCCAGCAGCCTTCCGTACGCGGAGCAGTACTTC,CASSLPYAEQYF
TRBJ2-5,-,TRBD1,TRBV7-2,TGTGCCAGCAGCCCCCGGGACAGGAGGCAAGAGACCCAGTACTTC,CASSPRDRRQETQYF
TRBJ2-5,-,-,TRBV3-1/TRBV3-2,TGTGCCAGCAGCCGCAGAGGTCCCCAAGCGGAGACCCAGTACTTC,CASSRRGPQAETQYF
TRBJ1-5,once,TRBD1,TRBV2,TGTGCCAGCAGGGGTACCGGGACAGTCAATCAGCCCCAGCATTTT,CASRGTGTVNQPQHF
TRBJ2-7,-,TRBD1,TRBV3-1/TRBV3-2,TGTGCCAGCAGCCAAGGAGCAGGGGGATTCTACGAGCAGTACTTC,CASSQGAGGFYEQYF
TRBJ1-2,once,-,TRBV6-5,TGTGCCAGCAGTTACTCGCCGGGGTCGGACTATGGCTACACCTTC,CASSYSPGSDYGYTF
TRBJ1-4,-,-,TRBV5-1,TGCGCCAGCAGCTTGGCTATGGGAGCAGAAGGACTGTTTTTT,CASSLAMGAEGLFF
TRBJ2-7,-,TRBD1,TRBV11-3,TGTGCCAGCAGCTCCGGGACAGGGGTCTACGAGCAGTACTTC,CASSSGTGVYEQYF
TRBJ2-7,-,TRBD1,TRBV27,TGTGCCAGCAGCCGGGACAGGGGTTACGAGCAGTACTTC,CASSRDRGYEQYF
TRBJ2-1,-,-,TRBV5-1,TGCGCCAGCCGGGGGGCGAGCTCCTACAATGAGCAGTTCTTC,CASRGASSYNEQFF
TRBJ2-5,-,TRBD1,TRBV11-2,TGTGCCAGCAGCCCATTGACAGGGAGACTAGAGACCCAGTACTTC,CASSPLTGRLETQYF
TRBJ2-1,-,TRBD1,TRBV27,TGTGCCAGCAGACGAGACGGACAGGGGGCTGTCTATGAGCAGTTCTTC,CASRRDGQGAVYEQFF
TRBJ2-7,-,-,TRBV2,TGTGCCAGCAGTGAATGGACTGATGGAGGGTACGAGCAGTACTTC,CASSEWTDGGYEQYF
TRBJ1-4,-,-,TRBV18,TGTGCCAGCTCACCAACGGTAGTTAATGAAAAACTGTTTTTT,CASSPTVVNEKLFF
TRBJ2-7,-,-,TRBV7-8,TGTGCCAGCAGTTTGTCCCTATCAGGTCTCGCCTACGAGCAGTACTTC,CASSLSLSGLAYEQYF
TRBJ1-5,-,-,TRBV4-1,TGCGCCAGCATCGAGGCCAGCCTCTCGACCCGCAATCAGCCCCAGCATTTT,CASIEASLSTRNQPQHF
TRBJ1-1,-,TRBD1,TRBV5-4,TGTGCCAGCAGCACACAGGGGATGAACACTGAAGCTTTCTTT,CASSTQGMNTEAFF